This T cell receptor beta chain appears in the sequencing data of a study of control samples from healthy donors and cancer patients. TCRdb keeps only in-frame clones here, not all; method: immunoSEQ multiplex PCR. The data hold about 95,000 clones, with about 85% observed a single time. Germline V gives CDR1 SGHRS, CDR2 YFSETQ. Trimming took off 0 bases at V and 6 bases at J, with 7 bases between the two ends. The CDR3 runs to 13 residues. The sample taken for sequencing was blood. The chain carries TRBV5-1 and TRBJ2-4; D remains ambiguous. This sequence was found in a woman aged 70 to 79 in good health. The CDR3 region has the DNA TGCGCCAGCAGCTTGGGCGAGGCAAACATTCAGTACTTC. Translated, it gives CASSLGEANIQYF.